Presented here are 14 T cell receptor beta chains from one specimen sequenced in a study of CD8+CD57+ T cells in acquired aplastic anemia. Genomic DNA served as template for TCR beta VDJ and CDR3 profiling. MiXCR was run by TCRdb on the reads, yielding one entry per CDR3 protein. The table lists roughly 200,000 distinct CDR3 sequences, about 62% of them singletons. CD8+CD57+ cell expansion had been shown by flow cytometry in patients chosen for sequencing. Sequenced: sorted CD4+, CD8+, or CD8+CD57+ T cells (not recorded which) from PBMCs. Receptors were obtained from a human donor with aplastic anemia.

This chain uses TRBV10-3 with TRBJ1-6; 7 bases match TRBD1. This CDR3 comprises 16 residues. The V and J ends lost 6 bases and 0 bases, in that order; junction bases with no gene match: 5. Germline V gene sequence: CDR1 ENHRY, CDR2 SYGVKD. For the CDR3, the DNA is TGTGCCATCAGGCGACAGGGCAGCTCCTATAATTCACCCCTCCACTTT. Protein: CAIRRQGSSYNSPLHF.

This clonotype was seen more than once but under ten times. The chain is built from TRBV7-2 and TRBJ2-3; TRBD2 is a possible D gene (5 bases). V dropped 5 bases and J dropped 8 bases, with 17 bases sitting between them. The CDR3 runs 14 residues. The germline CDR1 and CDR2 sequences are SGHTA and FQGNSA. For the CDR3, the DNA is TGTGCCAGCAGCCGAGGAGGTGGTGGAGGTACGCAGTATTTT. This sequence encodes CASSRGGGGGTQYF.

The chain has TRBV4-2 and TRBJ2-7; D is perhaps TRBD2 (6 bases). V gave up 0 bases and J gave up 3 bases, with 9 bases separating them. This CDR3 is built from 14 residues. Per the germline V gene, CDR1 is LGHNA and CDR2 is YNFKEQ. The CDR3 spells CASSQELALYEQYF. As DNA, the CDR3 is TGTGCCAGCAGCCAAGAACTAGCCCTCTACGAGCAGTACTTC.

The chain is built from TRBV24-1 and TRBJ2-7, with 8 nucleotides matching TRBD1. J gave up 3 bases and V 4 bases, and 7 bases lay outside the gene matches. The CDR3 has 15 residues. CDR1 is KGHDR and CDR2 is SFDVKD in the germline V gene. The CDR3 DNA follows: TGTGCCACCAGTGACGCTGGACAGGGCTTCTACGAGCAGTACTTC. This encodes CATSDAGQGFYEQYF.

The J gene is TRBJ2-5, the V gene TRBV10-2; no clear D. This CDR3 contains 13 residues. Germline V CDR1 and CDR2: WSHSY, SAAADI. V was shortened by 2 bases and J by 1 base, with 5 bases between the two germline ends. The CDR3 DNA reads as TGCGCCAGCAGTGAGGGAAGCCAAGAGACCCAGTACTTC. It translates to CASSEGSQETQYF.

The chain employs TRBV15 and TRBJ2-7; 10 positions match TRBD1. The CDR3 contains 17 residues. From germline, CDR1 is LNHNV and CDR2 YYDKDF (reference sequence). V was clipped by 4 bases and J by 3 bases; unmatched bases: 12. CDR3 residues: CATSTSSVGTGVYEQYF. The CDR3 coding sequence is TGTGCCACCAGCACCTCAAGTGTAGGGACAGGGGTCTACGAGCAGTACTTC.

The chain has TRBV2 and TRBJ1-1; 7 positions match TRBD1. Trimming cost V 4 bases and J 1 base; bases outside gene matches: 9. CDR1 and CDR2 from the germline V gene are SNHLY and FYNNEI. The CDR3 is 16 amino acids. CDR3 region: CASSGRRGQPNTEAFF. The DNA for the CDR3 is TGTGCCAGCAGTGGCAGGAGGGGACAGCCGAACACTGAAGCTTTCTTT.

This clonotype has at least ten counts. The chain uses TRBV2 and TRBJ2-7, with D perhaps given as TRBD1 or TRBD2 (6 bases each). The CDR3 has 17 residues. Germline CDR1 SNHLY, CDR2 FYNNEI. Trimming took off 6 bases at V and 0 bases at J, with 21 bases between the two ends. The CDR3 loop reads CASRGNRDTGSSYEQYF. CDR3 bases: TGTGCCAGCAGGGGGAACCGGGACACCGGGAGCTCCTACGAGCAGTACTTC.

The chain combines TRBV7-9 with TRBJ1-1, with no clear D. Trimming pared 4 bases from V and 8 bases from J, leaving 11 bases between. Germline CDR1 and CDR2: SEHNR and FQNEAQ (reference sequence). There are 12 residues in the CDR3. CDR3 DNA: TGTGCCAGCAGCTCGATAGTAGAGGAAGCTTTCTTT. As protein: CASSSIVEEAFF.

This clonotype was found many times. The chain couples TRBV9 to TRBJ2-3, with D perhaps matching TRBD1 (7 bases). Deletions cut 3 bases from V and 3 bases from J, with 17 bases between. CDR3 length: 16 amino acids. Germline CDR1 reads SGDLS; CDR2 reads YYNGEE. Written as DNA, the CDR3 is TGTGCCAGCAGCGGAGGGGAGGAGGGGGCGACAGATACGCAGTATTTT. It specifies CASSGGEEGATDTQYF.

The chain carries TRBV20-1 and TRBJ2-2; 7 nucleotides line up with TRBD2. Germline V CDR1 and CDR2: DFQATT, SNEGSKA (reference sequence). V lost 5 bases, J lost 5 bases, and 11 bases stayed unmatched. The CDR3 contains 15 residues. CDR3 nucleotide sequence: TGCAGTGCTGGGGGATATTCCGGGGGGACCGGGGAGCTGTTTTTT. This translates into CSAGGYSGGTGELFF.

This clonotype was seen only once. The chain joins TRBV9 to TRBJ2-7; 7 bases align to TRBD1. The J segment lost 2 bases and the V segment lost 7 bases, leaving 9 bases of the junction unmatched. CDR1 is SGDLS and CDR2 is YYNGEE in the germline V gene. The CDR3 sequence is 14 residues long. The CDR3 DNA is TGTGCCAGCTCAAGCCGGGACAGTACCTACGAGCAGTACTTC. Translation: CASSSRDSTYEQYF.

The CDR3 bases are TGCAGTGCTAGAGATGATAGCTCTGGGGCCAACGTCCTGACTTTC. It translates to CSARDDSSGANVLTF. The V call is TRBV20-1, the J call TRBJ2-6; D unclear. Trimming pared 0 bases from V and 0 bases from J, leaving 6 bases between. The CDR3 has 15 amino acids. Germline V lookup: CDR1 DFQATT, CDR2 SNEGSKA (reference sequence).

For this clonotype: An end of the junction does not agree with germline; a read error may underlie this. The rearrangement joins TRBV3-1 to TRBJ1-6, with 7 bases lining up with TRBD1. Germline V gives CDR1 LGHDT, CDR2 YNNKEL (reference sequence). This CDR3 region has 17 residues. The CDR3 here is CAGSQDPQGRLNSPLHF. DNA of the CDR3: TGTGCCGGCAGCCAAGATCCACAGGGGCGTCTAAATTCACCCCTCCACTTT.